This TCR beta chain derives from a study of beta chain features in type 1 diabetes. The authors reverse transcribed all of the isolated RNA, so sequencing captured expressed TCRB transcripts. Read counts averaged approximately 3.6 million for samples of naive, central memory and regulatory T cells. TCRdb's table, derived via immunoSEQ multiplex PCR, lists solely in-frame clones and lacks some. Of 150,000 to 190,000 clones in the sample, 8.5% to 14% were seen once. In germline, CDR1 is SGHDN, CDR2 FVKESK. With 0 bases removed from V and 7 bases from J, the gap between germline ends came to 6 bases. The CDR3 contains 12 residues. CD45RO/CCR7/CD25/CD127/CD95/CD27 separated CD4+ naive, central memory, regulatory and stem cell-like memory cells by sorting. Study outcomes and limitations: A pattern of fewer insertions and more deletions at VDJ junctions was seen in type 1 diabetes patients. TCRB CDR3s from Type 1 diabetes patients were moderately but significantly shorter in all four CD4+ subsets.

A word on this clone: The antigen is unknown.

The chain uses TRBV14 and TRBJ1-2; D ambiguous. The material sequenced was central memory CD4+ T cells from blood. This sequence originates from a man younger than 30 in good health. The CDR3: CASSQDRRGYTF. The CDR3 nucleotides are TGTGCCAGCAGCCAAGATCGGCGTGGCTACACCTTC.